This TCR beta chain was recorded in a study of blood T cell repertoires in COVID-19. Study-wide background: Collection of acute and convalescent COVID-19 samples took place in the United States, Italy and Spain. Sample material is recorded as cDNA or gDNA derived from T cells, B-cell-depleted T cells, or PBMCs.

V was pared by 5 bases and J by 2 bases, with 10 bases between. Looked up from germline, CDR1 is SGHKS and CDR2 is YYEKEE (reference sequence). This CDR3 contains 13 residues. As processed by the authors: Reference gene primer amplification gave nucleated cell count estimates. Sequencing was performed with immunoSEQ multiplex PCR; in TCRdb, only in-frame clones are kept and a portion is missing. Clonal size and the V and J genes are those of that table, whereas D and trimming came from the DNA. This repertoire shows 60,000 to 85,000 clones, 65% to 90% found once; its top ten account for around 41%. V gene TRBV5-5 combines with J gene TRBJ1-1; D is perhaps TRBD1 (5 bases). The clonotype was recovered from a man aged 80 or over with acute or convalescent COVID-19. Sequenced input: peripheral blood. CDR3 coding DNA: TGTGCCAGCAGGTGGGGGGTCAACACTGAAGCTTTCTTT. It is translated as CASRWGVNTEAFF.